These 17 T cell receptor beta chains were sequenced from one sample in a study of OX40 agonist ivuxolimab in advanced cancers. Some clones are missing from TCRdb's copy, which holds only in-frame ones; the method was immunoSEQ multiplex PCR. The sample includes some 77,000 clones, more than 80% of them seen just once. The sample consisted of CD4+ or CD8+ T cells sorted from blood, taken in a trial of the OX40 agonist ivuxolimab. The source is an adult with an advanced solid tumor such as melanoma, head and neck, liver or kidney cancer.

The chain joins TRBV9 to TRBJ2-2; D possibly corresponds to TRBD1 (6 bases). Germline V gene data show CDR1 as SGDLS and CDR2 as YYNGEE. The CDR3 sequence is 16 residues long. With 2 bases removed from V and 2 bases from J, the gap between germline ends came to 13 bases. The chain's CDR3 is CASSVGTGHNTGELFF. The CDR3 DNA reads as TGTGCCAGCAGCGTCGGGACGGGACACAACACCGGGGAGCTGTTTTTT.

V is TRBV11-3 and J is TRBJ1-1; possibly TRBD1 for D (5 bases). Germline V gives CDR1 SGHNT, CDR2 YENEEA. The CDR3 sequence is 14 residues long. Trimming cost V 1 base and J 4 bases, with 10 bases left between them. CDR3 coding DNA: TGTGCCAGCAGCTTAGCGGGGGTTTCCACTGAAGCTTTCTTT. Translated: CASSLAGVSTEAFF.

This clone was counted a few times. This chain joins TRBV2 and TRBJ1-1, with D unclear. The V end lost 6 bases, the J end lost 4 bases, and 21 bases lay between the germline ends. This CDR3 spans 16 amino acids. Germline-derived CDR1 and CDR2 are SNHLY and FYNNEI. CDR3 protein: CASSTPSVSTGTEAFF. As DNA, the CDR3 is TGTGCCAGCAGCACCCCTTCGGTCTCCACGGGCACTGAAGCTTTCTTT. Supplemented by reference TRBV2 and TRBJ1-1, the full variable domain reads EPEVTQTPSHQVTQMGQEVILRCVPISNHLYFYWYRQILGQKVEFLVSFYNNEISEKSEIFDDQFSVERPDGSNFTLKIRSTKLEDSAMYFCASSTPSVSTGTEAFFGQGTRLTVV.

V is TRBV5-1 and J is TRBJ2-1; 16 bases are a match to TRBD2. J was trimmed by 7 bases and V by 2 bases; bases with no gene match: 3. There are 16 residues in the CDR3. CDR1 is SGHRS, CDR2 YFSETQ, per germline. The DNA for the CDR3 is TGCGCCAGCAGCTTAGGGACTAGCGGGAGGGCAAATGAGCAGTTCTTC. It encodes CASSLGTSGRANEQFF.

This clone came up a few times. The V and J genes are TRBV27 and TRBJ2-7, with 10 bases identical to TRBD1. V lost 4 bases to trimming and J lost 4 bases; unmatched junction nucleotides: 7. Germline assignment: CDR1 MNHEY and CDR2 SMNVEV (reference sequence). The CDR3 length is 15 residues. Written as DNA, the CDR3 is TGTGCCAGCAGTTCCCCGGGGGGACAGGGGTACGAGCAGTACTTC. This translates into CASSSPGGQGYEQYF.

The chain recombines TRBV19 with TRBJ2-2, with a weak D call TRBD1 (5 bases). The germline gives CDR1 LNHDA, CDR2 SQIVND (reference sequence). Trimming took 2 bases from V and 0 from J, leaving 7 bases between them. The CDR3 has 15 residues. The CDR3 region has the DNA TGTGCCAGTAGTATAAGGGGCGCGAACACCGGGGAGCTGTTTTTT. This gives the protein CASSIRGANTGELFF.

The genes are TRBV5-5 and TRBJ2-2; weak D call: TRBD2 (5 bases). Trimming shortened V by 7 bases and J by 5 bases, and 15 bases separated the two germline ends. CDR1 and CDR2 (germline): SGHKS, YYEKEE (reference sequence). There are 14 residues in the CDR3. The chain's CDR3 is CASLRGAGTGELFF. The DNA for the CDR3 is TGTGCCAGCTTAAGAGGCGCGGGTACCGGGGAGCTGTTTTTT.

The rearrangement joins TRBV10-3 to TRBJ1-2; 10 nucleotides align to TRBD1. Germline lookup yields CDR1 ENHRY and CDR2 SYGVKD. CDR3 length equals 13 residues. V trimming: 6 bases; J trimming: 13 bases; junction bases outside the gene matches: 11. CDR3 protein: CAISQGTGERSTF. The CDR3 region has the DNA TGTGCCATCAGCCAAGGGACAGGGGAGAGATCCACCTTC.

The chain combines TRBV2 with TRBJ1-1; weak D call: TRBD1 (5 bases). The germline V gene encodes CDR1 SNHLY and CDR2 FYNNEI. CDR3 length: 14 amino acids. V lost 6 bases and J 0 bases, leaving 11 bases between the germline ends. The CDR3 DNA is TGTGCCAGCAGGGGACGGATGATGAACACTGAAGCTTTCTTT. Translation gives CASRGRMMNTEAFF.

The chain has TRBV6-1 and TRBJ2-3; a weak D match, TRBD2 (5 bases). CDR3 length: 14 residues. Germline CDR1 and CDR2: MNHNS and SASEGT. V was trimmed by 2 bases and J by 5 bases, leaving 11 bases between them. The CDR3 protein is CASSESPGVDTQYF. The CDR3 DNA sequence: TGTGCCAGCAGTGAATCCCCCGGGGTAGATACGCAGTATTTT.

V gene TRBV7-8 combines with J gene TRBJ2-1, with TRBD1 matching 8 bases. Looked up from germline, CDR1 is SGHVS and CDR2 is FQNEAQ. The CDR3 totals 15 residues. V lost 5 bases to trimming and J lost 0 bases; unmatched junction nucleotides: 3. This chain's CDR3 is CASSRTGSSYNEQFF. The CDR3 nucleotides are TGTGCCAGCAGCCGGACAGGGAGCTCCTACAATGAGCAGTTCTTC.

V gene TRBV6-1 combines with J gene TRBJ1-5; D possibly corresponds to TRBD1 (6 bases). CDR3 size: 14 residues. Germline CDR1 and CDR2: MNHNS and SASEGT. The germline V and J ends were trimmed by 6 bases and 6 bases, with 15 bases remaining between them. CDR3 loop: CASRTTGDTQPQHF. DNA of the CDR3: TGTGCCAGCAGGACGACAGGTGATACTCAGCCCCAGCATTTT.

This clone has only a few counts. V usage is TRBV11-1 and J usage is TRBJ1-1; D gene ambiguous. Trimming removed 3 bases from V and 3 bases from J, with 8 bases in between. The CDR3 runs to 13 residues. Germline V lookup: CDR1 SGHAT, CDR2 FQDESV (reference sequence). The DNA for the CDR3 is TGTGCCAGCAGCTTGCGACGGTACACTGAAGCTTTCTTT. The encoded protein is CASSLRRYTEAFF.

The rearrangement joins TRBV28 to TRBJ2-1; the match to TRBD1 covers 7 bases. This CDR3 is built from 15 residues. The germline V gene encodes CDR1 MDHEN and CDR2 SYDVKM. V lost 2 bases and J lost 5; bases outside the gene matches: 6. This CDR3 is CASSLADQGDNEQFF. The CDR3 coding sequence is TGTGCCAGCAGTTTAGCGGATCAGGGGGACAATGAGCAGTTCTTC.

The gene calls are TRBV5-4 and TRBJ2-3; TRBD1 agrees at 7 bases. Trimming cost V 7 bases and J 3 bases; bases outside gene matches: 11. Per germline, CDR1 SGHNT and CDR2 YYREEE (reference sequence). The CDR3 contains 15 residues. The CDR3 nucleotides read TGTGCCAGCTATCCGGGACAGAGGTTGACAGATACGCAGTATTTT. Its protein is CASYPGQRLTDTQYF.

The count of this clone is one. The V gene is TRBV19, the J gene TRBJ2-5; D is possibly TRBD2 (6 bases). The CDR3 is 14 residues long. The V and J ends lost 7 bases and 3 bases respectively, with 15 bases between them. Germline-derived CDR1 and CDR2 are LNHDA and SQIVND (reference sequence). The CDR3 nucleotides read TGTGCCAGTAAGAGGGCGGGGTCTAAAGAGACCCAGTACTTC. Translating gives CASKRAGSKETQYF.

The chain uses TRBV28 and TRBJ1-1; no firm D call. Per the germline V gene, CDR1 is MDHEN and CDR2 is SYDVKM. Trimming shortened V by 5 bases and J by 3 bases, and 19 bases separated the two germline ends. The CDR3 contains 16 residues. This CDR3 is CASSLSRAGRDTEAFF. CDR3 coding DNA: TGTGCCAGCAGTCTATCTCGGGCGGGGAGGGACACTGAAGCTTTCTTT.